This T cell receptor beta chain was recovered during a study of blood T cell repertoires in COVID-19. The CDR3 extends over 16 amino acids. V was clipped by 2 bases and J by 8 bases; unmatched bases: 11. In germline, CDR1 is MNHNS, CDR2 SASEGT. Sequenced by immunoSEQ multiplex PCR; TCRdb stores in-frame clones only, minus some. This repertoire shows about 140,000 clones, approximately 90% found once; its top ten account for less than 3%. The receptor's source is a man aged 60 to 75 with active or convalescent COVID-19. The sample was peripheral blood. The gene calls are TRBV6-1 and TRBJ2-1; 8 nucleotides align to TRBD1. CDR3 coding DNA: TGTGCCAGCAGTGAATACCGTCCGACAGGGGTCCATGAGCAGTTCTTC. Its translation: CASSEYRPTGVHEQFF.